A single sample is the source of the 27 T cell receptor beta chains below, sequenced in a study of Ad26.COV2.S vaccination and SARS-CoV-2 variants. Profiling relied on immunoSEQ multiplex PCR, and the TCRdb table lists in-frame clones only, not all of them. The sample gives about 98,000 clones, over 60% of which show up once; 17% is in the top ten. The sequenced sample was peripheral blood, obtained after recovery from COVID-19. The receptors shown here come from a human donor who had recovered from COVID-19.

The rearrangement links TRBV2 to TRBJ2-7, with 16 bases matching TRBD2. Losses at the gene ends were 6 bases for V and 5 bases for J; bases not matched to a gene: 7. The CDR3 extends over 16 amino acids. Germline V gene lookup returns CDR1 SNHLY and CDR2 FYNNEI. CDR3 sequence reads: CASRTGTSGGVHEQYF. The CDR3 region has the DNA TGTGCCAGCAGGACCGGGACTAGCGGGGGGGTCCACGAGCAGTACTTC.

The CDR3 nucleotides read TGCAGCGTTGGGGGCGACTATGGCTACACCTTC. It codes for CSVGGDYGYTF. The chain carries TRBV29-1 and TRBJ1-2, with D possibly being TRBD1 (5 bases). The CDR3 totals 11 residues. Trimming cost V 4 bases and J 3 bases, with 6 bases left between them. CDR1 SQVTM and CDR2 ANQGSEA come from the germline V gene.

Written as DNA, the CDR3 is TGTGCCAGCAGCTTAGGGGCGGGCAGCTACTACGAGCAGTACTTC. Amino acid sequence: CASSLGAGSYYEQYF. J is TRBJ2-7 and V is TRBV11-1; possibly TRBD2 for D (5 bases). V was trimmed by 1 base and J by 3 bases, leaving 13 bases between them. The CDR3 length is 15 residues. Germline values: CDR1 SGHAT, CDR2 FQDESV (reference sequence).

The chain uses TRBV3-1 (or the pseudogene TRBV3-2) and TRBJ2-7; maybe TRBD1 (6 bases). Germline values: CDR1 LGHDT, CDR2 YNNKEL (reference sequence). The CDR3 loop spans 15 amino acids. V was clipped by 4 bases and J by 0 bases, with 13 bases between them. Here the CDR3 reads CASSPRTGSSYEQYF. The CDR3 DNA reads TGTGCCAGCAGCCCCCGAACAGGGAGCTCCTACGAGCAGTACTTC.

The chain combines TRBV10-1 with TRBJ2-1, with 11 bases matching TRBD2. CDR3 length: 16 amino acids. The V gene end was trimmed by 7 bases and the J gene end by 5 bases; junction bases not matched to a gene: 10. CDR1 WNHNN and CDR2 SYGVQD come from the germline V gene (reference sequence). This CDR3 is CASILIAGGPDNEQFF. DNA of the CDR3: TGCGCCAGCATTCTGATAGCGGGGGGGCCCGACAATGAGCAGTTCTTC.

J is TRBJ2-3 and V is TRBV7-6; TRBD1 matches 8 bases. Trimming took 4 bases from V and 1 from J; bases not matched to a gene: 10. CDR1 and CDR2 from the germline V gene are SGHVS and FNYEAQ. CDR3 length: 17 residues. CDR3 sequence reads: CASSSGQGLTGTDTQYF. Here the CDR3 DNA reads TGTGCCAGCAGCTCCGGACAGGGCCTTACCGGCACAGATACGCAGTATTTT.

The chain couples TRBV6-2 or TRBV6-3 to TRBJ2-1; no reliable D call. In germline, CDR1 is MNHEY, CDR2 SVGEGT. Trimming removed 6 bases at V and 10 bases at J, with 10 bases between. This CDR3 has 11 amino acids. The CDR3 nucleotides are TGTGCCAGCAGCCCCGTGGGGGAGCAGTTCTTC. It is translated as CASSPVGEQFF.

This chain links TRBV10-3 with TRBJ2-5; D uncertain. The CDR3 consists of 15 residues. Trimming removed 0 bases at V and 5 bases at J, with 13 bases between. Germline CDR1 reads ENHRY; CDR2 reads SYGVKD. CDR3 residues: CAISESRQARETQYF. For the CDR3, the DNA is TGTGCCATCAGTGAGTCGCGACAAGCTCGGGAGACCCAGTACTTC.

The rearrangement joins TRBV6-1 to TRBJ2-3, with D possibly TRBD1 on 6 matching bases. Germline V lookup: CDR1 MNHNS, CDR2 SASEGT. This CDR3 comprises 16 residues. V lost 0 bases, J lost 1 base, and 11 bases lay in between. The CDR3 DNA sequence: TGTGCCAGCAGTGAAGCGCAACAGGGTGGCACAGATACGCAGTATTTT. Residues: CASSEAQQGGTDTQYF.

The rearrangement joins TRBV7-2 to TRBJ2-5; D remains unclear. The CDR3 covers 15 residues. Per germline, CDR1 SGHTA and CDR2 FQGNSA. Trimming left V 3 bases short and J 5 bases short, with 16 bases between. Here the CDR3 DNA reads TGTGCCAGCAGCTTCAGTAGTGGGATGTGGGAGACCCAGTACTTC. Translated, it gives CASSFSSGMWETQYF.

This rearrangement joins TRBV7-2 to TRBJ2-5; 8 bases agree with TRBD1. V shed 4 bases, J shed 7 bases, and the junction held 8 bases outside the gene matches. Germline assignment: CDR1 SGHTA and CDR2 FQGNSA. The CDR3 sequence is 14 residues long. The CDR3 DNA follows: TGTGCCAGCAGCTCCGACAGGGGTCGTGGGACCCAGTACTTC. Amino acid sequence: CASSSDRGRGTQYF. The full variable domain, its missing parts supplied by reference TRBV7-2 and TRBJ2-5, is GAGVSQSPSNKVTEKGKDVELRCDPISGHTALYWYRQSLGQGLEFLIYFQGNSAPDKSGLPSDRFSAERTGGSVSTLTIQRTQQEDSAVYLCASSSDRGRGTQYFGPGTRLLVL.

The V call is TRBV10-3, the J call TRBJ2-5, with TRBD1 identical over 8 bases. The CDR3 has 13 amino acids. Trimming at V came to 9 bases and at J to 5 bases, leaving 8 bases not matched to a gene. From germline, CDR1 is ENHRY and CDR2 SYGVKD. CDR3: CAISLRDRETQYF. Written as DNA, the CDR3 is TGTGCCATAAGCCTCCGGGACAGGGAGACCCAGTACTTC.

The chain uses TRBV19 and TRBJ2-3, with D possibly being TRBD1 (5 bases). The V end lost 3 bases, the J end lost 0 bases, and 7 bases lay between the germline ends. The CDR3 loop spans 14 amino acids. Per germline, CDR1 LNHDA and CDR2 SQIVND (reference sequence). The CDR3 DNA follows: TGTGCCAGTAGTATGCCAGGGAGCACAGATACGCAGTATTTT. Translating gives CASSMPGSTDTQYF.

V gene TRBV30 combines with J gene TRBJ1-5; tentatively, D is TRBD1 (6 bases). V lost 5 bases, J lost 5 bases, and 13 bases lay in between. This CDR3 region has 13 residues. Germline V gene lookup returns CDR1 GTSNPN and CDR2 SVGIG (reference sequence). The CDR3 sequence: CAWAHRVDQPQHF. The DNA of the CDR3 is TGTGCCTGGGCCCACAGGGTAGATCAGCCCCAGCATTTT.

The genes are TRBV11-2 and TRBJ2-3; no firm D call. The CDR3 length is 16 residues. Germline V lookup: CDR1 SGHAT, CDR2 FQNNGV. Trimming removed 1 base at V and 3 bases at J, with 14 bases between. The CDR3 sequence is CASSLGGGRLTDTQYF. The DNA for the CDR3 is TGTGCCAGCAGCTTAGGAGGCGGCAGGCTAACAGATACGCAGTATTTT.

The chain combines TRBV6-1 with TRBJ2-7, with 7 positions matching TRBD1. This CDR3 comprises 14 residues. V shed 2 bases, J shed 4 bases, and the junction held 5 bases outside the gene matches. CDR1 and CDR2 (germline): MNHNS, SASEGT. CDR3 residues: CASSETAGGYEQYF. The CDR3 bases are TGTGCCAGCAGTGAAACGGCAGGGGGTTACGAGCAGTACTTC.

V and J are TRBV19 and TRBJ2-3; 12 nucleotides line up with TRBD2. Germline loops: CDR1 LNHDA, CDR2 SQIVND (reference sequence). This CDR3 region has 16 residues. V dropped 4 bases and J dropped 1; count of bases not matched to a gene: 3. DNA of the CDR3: TGTGCCAGTAGTACCCGGACTAGCGGGGGCACAGATACGCAGTATTTT. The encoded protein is CASSTRTSGGTDTQYF.

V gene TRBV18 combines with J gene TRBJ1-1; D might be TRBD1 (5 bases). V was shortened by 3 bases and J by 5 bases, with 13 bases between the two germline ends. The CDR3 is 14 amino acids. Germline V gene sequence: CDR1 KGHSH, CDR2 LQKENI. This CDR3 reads CASSPAFRGTEAFF. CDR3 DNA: TGTGCCAGCTCACCTGCGTTTCGGGGGACTGAAGCTTTCTTT.

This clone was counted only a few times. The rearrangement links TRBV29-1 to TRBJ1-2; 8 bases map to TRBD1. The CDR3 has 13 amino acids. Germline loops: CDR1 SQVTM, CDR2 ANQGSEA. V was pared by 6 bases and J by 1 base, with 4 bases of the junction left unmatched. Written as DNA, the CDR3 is TGCAGCGTAGGGGACAGGCATAACTATGGCTACACCTTC. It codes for CSVGDRHNYGYTF.

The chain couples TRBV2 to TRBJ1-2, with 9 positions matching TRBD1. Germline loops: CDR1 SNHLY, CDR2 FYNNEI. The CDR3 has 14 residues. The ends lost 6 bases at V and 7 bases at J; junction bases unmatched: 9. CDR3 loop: CASRGGTGIRGYTF. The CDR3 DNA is TGTGCCAGCAGAGGTGGGACAGGGATTCGTGGCTACACCTTC.

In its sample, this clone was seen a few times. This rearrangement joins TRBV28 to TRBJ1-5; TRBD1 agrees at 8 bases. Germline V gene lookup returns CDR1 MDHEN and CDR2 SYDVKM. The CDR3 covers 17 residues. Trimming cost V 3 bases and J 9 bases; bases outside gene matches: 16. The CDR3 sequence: CASSFHLTGVLGRPQHF. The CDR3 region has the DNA TGTGCCAGCAGTTTTCACCTGACAGGGGTCCTCGGGAGGCCCCAGCATTTT.

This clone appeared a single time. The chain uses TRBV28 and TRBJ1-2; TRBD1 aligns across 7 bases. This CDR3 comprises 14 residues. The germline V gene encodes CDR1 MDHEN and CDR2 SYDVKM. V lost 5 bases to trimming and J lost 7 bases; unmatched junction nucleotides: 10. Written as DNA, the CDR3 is TGTGCCAGCAGTACTCAGACAGGGTCCGGTGGCTACACCTTC. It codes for CASSTQTGSGGYTF.

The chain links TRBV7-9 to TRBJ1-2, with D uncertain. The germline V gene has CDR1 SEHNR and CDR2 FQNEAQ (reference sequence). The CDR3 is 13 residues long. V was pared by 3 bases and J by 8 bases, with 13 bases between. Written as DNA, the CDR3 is TGTGCCAGCAGCTTCGACCCTCTTACGGGCTACACCTTC. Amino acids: CASSFDPLTGYTF.

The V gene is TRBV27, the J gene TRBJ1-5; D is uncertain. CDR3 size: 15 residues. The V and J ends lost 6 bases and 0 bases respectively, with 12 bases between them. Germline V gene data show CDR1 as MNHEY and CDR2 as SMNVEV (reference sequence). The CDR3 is CASSATTDSNQPQHF. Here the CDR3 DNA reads TGTGCCAGCAGCGCAACCACAGATAGCAATCAGCCCCAGCATTTT.

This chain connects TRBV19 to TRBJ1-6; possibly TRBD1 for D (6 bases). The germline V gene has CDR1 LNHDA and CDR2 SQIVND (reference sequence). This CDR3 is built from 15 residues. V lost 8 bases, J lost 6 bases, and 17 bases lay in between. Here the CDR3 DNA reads TGTGCCAGTGGATCGACAGGCCGGACTAATTCACCCCTCCACTTT. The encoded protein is CASGSTGRTNSPLHF.

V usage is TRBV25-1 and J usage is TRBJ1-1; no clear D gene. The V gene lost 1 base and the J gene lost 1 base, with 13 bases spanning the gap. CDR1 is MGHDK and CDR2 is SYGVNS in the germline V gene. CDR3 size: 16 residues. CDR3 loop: CASSELSAEKNTEAFF. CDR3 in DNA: TGTGCCAGCAGTGAATTGTCGGCAGAGAAGAACACTGAAGCTTTCTTT.

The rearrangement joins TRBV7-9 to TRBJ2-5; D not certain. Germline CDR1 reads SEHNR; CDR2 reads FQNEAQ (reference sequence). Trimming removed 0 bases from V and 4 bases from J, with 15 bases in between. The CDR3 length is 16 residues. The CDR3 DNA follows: TGTGCCAGCAGCTTAGCGGCCGACCCAAAGGGAGAGACCCAGTACTTC. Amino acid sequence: CASSLAADPKGETQYF.